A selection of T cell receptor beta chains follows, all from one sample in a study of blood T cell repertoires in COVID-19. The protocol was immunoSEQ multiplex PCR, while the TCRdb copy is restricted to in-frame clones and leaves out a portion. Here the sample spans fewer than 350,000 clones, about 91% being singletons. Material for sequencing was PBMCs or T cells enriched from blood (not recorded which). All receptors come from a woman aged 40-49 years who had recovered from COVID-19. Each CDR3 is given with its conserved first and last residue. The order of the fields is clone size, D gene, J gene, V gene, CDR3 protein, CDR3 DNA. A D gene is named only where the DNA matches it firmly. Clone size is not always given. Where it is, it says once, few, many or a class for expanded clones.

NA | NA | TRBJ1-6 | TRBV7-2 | CASSLEVQGGSPLHF | TGTGCCAGCAGCTTAGAGGTCCAGGGAGGGTCACCCCTCCACTTT
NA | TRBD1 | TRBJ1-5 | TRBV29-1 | CSVGVGDRWSNQPQHF | TGCAGCGTTGGAGTTGGGGACAGGTGGAGCAATCAGCCCCAGCATTTT
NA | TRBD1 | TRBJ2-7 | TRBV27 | CASSPDRDEVASSSYEQYF | TGTGCCAGCAGTCCGGACAGGGATGAAGTGGCCAGTAGCTCCTACGAGCAGTACTTC
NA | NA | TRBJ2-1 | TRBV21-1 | CASRTPQYNEQFF | TGTGCCAGCCGGACTCCCCAGTACAATGAGCAGTTCTTC
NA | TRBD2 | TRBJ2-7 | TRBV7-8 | CASSLGPSGSTYEQYF | TGTGCCAGCAGCTTAGGGCCTAGCGGGTCGACCTACGAGCAGTACTTC
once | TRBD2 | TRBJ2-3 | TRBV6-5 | CASRSGAGSTQYF | TGTGCCAGCAGAAGCGGGGCGGGGAGTACGCAGTATTTT
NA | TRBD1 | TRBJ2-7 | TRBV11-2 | CASSLGQKVEQYF | TGTGCCAGCAGCTTGGGACAGAAGGTCGAGCAGTACTTC
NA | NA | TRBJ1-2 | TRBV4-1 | CASSQVPSGNRYGYTF | TGCGCCAGCAGCCAAGTCCCCTCAGGGAACCGATATGGCTACACCTTC
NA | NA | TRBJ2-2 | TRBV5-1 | CASSLPGAAGELFF | TGCGCCAGCAGCTTGCCAGGGGCGGCCGGGGAGCTGTTTTTT
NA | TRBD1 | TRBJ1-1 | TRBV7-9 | CASRVTGDPTEAFF | TGTGCCAGCAGGGTTACAGGGGACCCCACTGAAGCTTTCTTT
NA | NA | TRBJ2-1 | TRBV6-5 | CATLLVARPNEQFF | TGTGCCACCCTGTTGGTAGCGAGACCCAATGAGCAGTTCTTC
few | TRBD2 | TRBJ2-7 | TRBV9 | CASSASGTSSYEQYF | TGTGCCAGCAGCGCCTCCGGGACTAGCTCCTACGAGCAGTACTTC
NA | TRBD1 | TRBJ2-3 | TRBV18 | CASSETGASTDTQYF | TGTGCCAGCTCAGAAACAGGGGCTAGCACAGATACGCAGTATTTT
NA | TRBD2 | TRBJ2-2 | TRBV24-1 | CATSVEREGQNTGELFF | TGTGCCACCAGTGTAGAGCGGGAGGGCCAGAACACCGGGGAGCTGTTTTTT
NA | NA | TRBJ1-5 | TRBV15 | CATSRARGASNQPQHF | TGTGCCACCAGCAGAGCCCGCGGGGCTTCCAATCAGCCCCAGCATTTT
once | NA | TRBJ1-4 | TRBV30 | CAWSPWEGGNEKLFF | TGTGCCTGGAGCCCCTGGGAGGGGGGTAATGAAAAACTGTTTTTT
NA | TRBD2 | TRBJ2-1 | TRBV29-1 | CSVSSGRRDEQFF | TGCAGCGTTTCAAGCGGGAGAAGGGATGAGCAGTTCTTC
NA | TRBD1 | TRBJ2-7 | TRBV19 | CASSTPDRATYEQYF | TGTGCCAGTAGTACCCCGGACAGGGCCACCTACGAGCAGTACTTC
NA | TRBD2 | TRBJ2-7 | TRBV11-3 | CASSLGLAGLFYEQYF | TGTGCCAGCAGCTTAGGACTAGCGGGACTGTTCTACGAGCAGTACTTC
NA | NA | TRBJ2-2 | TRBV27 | CASSLMGGQNTGELFF | TGTGCCAGCAGTTTAATGGGGGGTCAGAACACCGGGGAGCTGTTTTTT
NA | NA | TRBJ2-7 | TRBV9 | CASSVGSGDGNYEQYF | TGTGCCAGCAGCGTCGGTAGCGGAGATGGGAACTACGAGCAGTACTTC
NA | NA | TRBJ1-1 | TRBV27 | CASSPPTGRGTEAFF | TGTGCCAGCAGTCCCCCGACAGGTAGAGGCACTGAAGCTTTCTTT
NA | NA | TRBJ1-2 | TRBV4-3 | CASSQSQVGGSFIGNYGYTF | TGCGCCAGCAGCCAATCCCAGGTGGGGGGTTCTTTCATAGGTAACTATGGCTACACCTTC
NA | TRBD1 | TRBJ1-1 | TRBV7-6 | CASSPRQGMNTEAFF | TGTGCCAGCAGCCCTAGACAGGGTATGAACACTGAAGCTTTCTTT
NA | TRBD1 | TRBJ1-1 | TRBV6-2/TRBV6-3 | CASSYADRVDTEAFF | TGTGCCAGCAGTTACGCGGACAGGGTCGACACTGAAGCTTTCTTT
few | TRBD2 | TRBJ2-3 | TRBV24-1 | CATSDPQLAGGLSTDTQYF | TGTGCCACCAGTGACCCTCAACTAGCGGGAGGCCTCAGCACAGATACGCAGTATTTT
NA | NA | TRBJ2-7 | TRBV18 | CASSPRGDMDEQYF | TGTGCCAGCTCACCACGGGGGGATATGGACGAGCAGTACTTC
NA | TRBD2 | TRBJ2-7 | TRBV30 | CAWTLAGKRGYEQYF | TGTGCCTGGACGCTAGCGGGCAAAAGGGGGTACGAGCAGTACTTC
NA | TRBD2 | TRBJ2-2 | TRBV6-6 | CASTSLAGGFGELFF | TGTGCCAGCACGAGCCTAGCGGGAGGTTTCGGGGAGCTGTTTTTT
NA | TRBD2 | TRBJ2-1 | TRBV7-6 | CASSSAPPAGFYNEQFF | TGTGCCAGCAGCTCCGCCCCCCCAGCGGGGTTTTACAATGAGCAGTTCTTC
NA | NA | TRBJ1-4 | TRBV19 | CASSNGRVGEKLFF | TGTGCCAGTAGTAACGGCAGGGTTGGGGAAAAACTGTTTTTT
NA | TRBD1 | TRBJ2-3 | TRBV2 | CASILDRVVDTQYF | TGTGCCAGCATCCTGGACAGGGTGGTTGATACGCAGTATTTT
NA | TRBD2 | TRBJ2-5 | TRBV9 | CASNRGAGGRETQYF | TGTGCCAGCAACCGGGGAGCGGGAGGGCGAGAGACCCAGTACTTC
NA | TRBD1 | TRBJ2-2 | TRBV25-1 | CASNSWDRAPGELFF | TGTGCCAGCAACTCATGGGACAGGGCTCCCGGGGAGCTGTTTTTT
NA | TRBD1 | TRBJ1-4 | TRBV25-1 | CASSENNRGLGEKLFF | TGTGCCAGCAGTGAAAACAACAGGGGGCTGGGTGAAAAACTGTTTTTT
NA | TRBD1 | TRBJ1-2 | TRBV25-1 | CASTPGQEPSNYGYTF | TGTGCCAGCACCCCGGGACAGGAGCCCTCTAACTATGGCTACACCTTC
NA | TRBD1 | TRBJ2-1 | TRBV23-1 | CASSQSGGTGLNNEQFF | TGCGCCAGCAGTCAATCAGGCGGGACAGGTCTGAACAATGAGCAGTTCTTC
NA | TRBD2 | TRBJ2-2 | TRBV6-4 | CASSSGLAEPNTGELFF | TGTGCCAGCTCCTCGGGACTAGCGGAACCGAACACCGGGGAGCTGTTTTTT
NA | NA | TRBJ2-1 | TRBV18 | CASSPPTRGSHNEQFF | TGTGCCAGCTCACCGCCGACACGGGGGTCCCACAATGAGCAGTTCTTC
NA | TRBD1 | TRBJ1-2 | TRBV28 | CASTHGDRGRYGYTF | TGTGCCAGCACCCACGGGGACAGGGGAAGGTATGGCTACACCTTC
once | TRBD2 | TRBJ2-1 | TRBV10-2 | CASGALAVYNEQFF | TGCGCCAGCGGGGCACTAGCGGTGTACAATGAGCAGTTCTTC
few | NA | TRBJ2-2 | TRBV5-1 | CASSLEDPGWGTGELFF | TGCGCCAGCAGCTTGGAAGACCCAGGGTGGGGCACCGGGGAGCTGTTTTTT
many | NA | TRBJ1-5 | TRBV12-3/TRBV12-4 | CASSLEFRKPQHF | TGTGCCAGCAGTTTAGAATTCAGGAAGCCCCAGCATTTT
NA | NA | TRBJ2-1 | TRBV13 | CASSRRATGLGYNEQFF | TGTGCCAGCAGCCGCAGGGCTACGGGACTCGGGTACAATGAGCAGTTCTTC
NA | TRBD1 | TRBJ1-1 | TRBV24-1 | CATSDSGTGITEAFF | TGTGCCACCAGTGATTCCGGGACAGGGATCACTGAAGCTTTCTTT
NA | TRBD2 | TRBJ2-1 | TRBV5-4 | CASSLDGLAGVNEQFF | TGTGCCAGCAGCTTAGACGGGCTAGCGGGAGTCAATGAGCAGTTCTTC
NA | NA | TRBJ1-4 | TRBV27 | CASSFAGAANEKLFF | TGTGCCAGCAGTTTTGCAGGGGCGGCTAATGAAAAACTGTTTTTT
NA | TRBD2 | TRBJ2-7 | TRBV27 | CASGPREADYEQYF | TGTGCCAGTGGTCCCCGGGAGGCCGACTACGAGCAGTACTTC
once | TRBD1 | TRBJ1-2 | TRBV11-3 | CASSPTAGQNYGYTF | TGTGCCAGCAGCCCAACGGCGGGACAGAACTATGGCTACACCTTC
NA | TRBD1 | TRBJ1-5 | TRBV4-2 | CASSQNSGQRGGQPQHF | TGTGCCAGCAGCCAAAACTCGGGACAGCGCGGCGGCCAGCCCCAGCATTTT
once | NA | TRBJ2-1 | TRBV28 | CASSALGQAGNEQFF | TGTGCCAGCAGCGCGCTCGGACAGGCGGGAAATGAGCAGTTCTTC
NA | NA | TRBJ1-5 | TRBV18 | CASSPQGSQPQHF | TGTGCCAGCTCACCACAGGGGTCTCAGCCCCAGCATTTT
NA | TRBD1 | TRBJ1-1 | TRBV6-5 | CASSYTGTGGTEAFF | TGTGCCAGCAGTTACACCGGGACAGGGGGCACTGAAGCTTTCTTT
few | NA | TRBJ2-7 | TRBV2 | CASTLPGISYEQYF | TGTGCCAGCACATTGCCCGGGATTTCCTACGAGCAGTACTTC
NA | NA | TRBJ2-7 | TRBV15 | CATSAGAGGYEQYF | TGTGCCACCAGCGCTGGGGCAGGCGGATACGAGCAGTACTTC